Below are 21 T cell receptor beta chains sequenced from a single sample in a study of CD8 T cells in ankylosing spondylitis. General study results and limits: What appeared characteristic of ankylosing spondylitis blood was a TCR beta motif of under 10 highly homologous variants.

These receptors' targets are unknown. TCRdb processed the 5' RACE reads anew with MiXCR; each CDR3 protein has one entry. The sample holds approximately 400,000 distinct CDR3 sequences, roughly 26% seen once. Sequenced: blood, either unsorted or a sorted T cell fraction (not recorded which). Source of these receptors: a male donor with ankylosing spondylitis.

The chain carries TRBV5-1 and TRBJ2-3, with D hard to call. V was clipped by 3 bases and J by 2 bases, with 7 bases between them. The length of the CDR3 is 13 residues. Per germline, CDR1 SGHRS and CDR2 YFSETQ. The CDR3 DNA reads as TGCGCCAGCAGCTCCTCCCCCACAGATACGCAGTATTTT. Translated, it gives CASSSSPTDTQYF. The full variable domain, its missing parts supplied by reference TRBV5-1 and TRBJ2-3, is KAGVTQTPRYLIKTRGQQVTLSCSPISGHRSVSWYQQTPGQGLQFLFEYFSETQRNKGNFPGRFSGRQFSNSRSEMNVSTLELGDSALYLCASSSSPTDTQYFGPGTRLTVL.

This clonotype has more than one count but fewer than ten. The chain links TRBV9 to TRBJ1-1, with TRBD1 as a possible D gene (5 bases). The CDR3 is 12 residues long. Trimming took off 2 bases at V and 7 bases at J, with 9 bases between the two ends. Germline V lookup: CDR1 SGDLS, CDR2 YYNGEE. CDR3 amino acids: CASSVPQGEAFF. CDR3 DNA: TGTGCCAGCAGCGTCCCCCAGGGTGAAGCTTTCTTT.

This clonotype was picked up a small number of times. The V and J genes are TRBV3-1 and TRBJ1-2; D gene ambiguous. Between the trimmed V and J ends, which lost 2 bases and 5 bases, there was a span of 12 bases. The CDR3 contains 14 residues. Germline CDR1 is LGHDT and CDR2 is YNNKEL (reference sequence). The CDR3 DNA sequence: TGTGCCAGCAGCCAACTCACGAAGGGTTATGGCTACACCTTC. This sequence encodes CASSQLTKGYGYTF.

This clonotype was picked up a small number of times. The chain recombines TRBV20-1 with TRBJ2-2; D ambiguous. The germline V gene encodes CDR1 DFQATT and CDR2 SNEGSKA (reference sequence). The V gene lost 0 bases and the J gene lost 0 bases, with 14 bases spanning the gap. The length of the CDR3 is 17 residues. This chain's CDR3 is CSAREDRTTANTGELFF. CDR3 nucleotides: TGCAGTGCTAGAGAAGACCGGACCACAGCGAACACCGGGGAGCTGTTTTTT.

This clonotype has just a few counts. The rearrangement links TRBV6-1 to TRBJ1-1, with a weak D call TRBD1 (5 bases). The germline gives CDR1 MNHNS, CDR2 SASEGT. CDR3 length equals 15 residues. V was pared by 8 bases and J by 0 bases, with 16 bases between. DNA for the CDR3: TGTGCCAGCGAAAATCGGGGGGGTATGAACACTGAAGCTTTCTTT. It specifies CASENRGGMNTEAFF.

The gene calls are TRBV20-1 and TRBJ2-7, with D possibly matching TRBD2 (5 bases). The CDR3 length is 12 residues. From germline, CDR1 is DFQATT and CDR2 SNEGSKA (reference sequence). V lost 4 bases, J lost 5 bases, and 12 bases lay in between. CDR3 in DNA: TGCAGTGCTACTAGCTTCGCCGACGAGCAGTACTTC. This codes for CSATSFADEQYF.

V and J are TRBV5-6 and TRBJ2-1; D remains unclear. CDR1 SGHDT and CDR2 YYEEEE come from the germline V gene. V was cut by 4 bases and J by 6 bases, with 8 bases left in between. The CDR3 extends over 12 amino acids. CDR3: CASSLPTNEQFF. The CDR3 DNA sequence: TGTGCCAGCAGCCTCCCTACCAATGAGCAGTTCTTC.

A few counts support this clonotype. This chain links TRBV5-1 with TRBJ2-1; 14 positions agree with TRBD2. This CDR3 region has 17 residues. Germline V gene data show CDR1 as SGHRS and CDR2 as YFSETQ. V dropped 0 bases and J dropped 7; count of bases not matched to a gene: 6. CDR3 in DNA: TGCGCCAGCAGCTTGGTCCCGACTAGCGGGAGGGGTAATGAGCAGTTCTTC. Protein product: CASSLVPTSGRGNEQFF.

The chain has TRBV20-1 and TRBJ1-6; no clear D gene. CDR1 is DFQATT, CDR2 SNEGSKA, per germline (reference sequence). The length of the CDR3 is 13 residues. The V end was cut by 2 bases, the J end by 7 bases, with 9 bases between. The CDR3 sequence is CSARRSENSPLHF. The CDR3 region has the DNA TGCAGTGCTAGACGGTCTGAGAATTCACCCCTCCACTTT.

This clonotype has just a few counts. This chain links TRBV20-1 with TRBJ1-3; 8 nucleotides align to TRBD1. Germline CDR1 is DFQATT and CDR2 is SNEGSKA (reference sequence). The CDR3 runs 13 residues. J lost 4 bases, V lost 5 bases, and 4 bases had no gene match. The CDR3 sequence is CSASTGVGNTIYF. As DNA, the CDR3 is TGCAGTGCTTCGACAGGGGTCGGAAACACCATATATTTT.

This clonotype has more than one count but fewer than ten. The rearrangement joins TRBV2 to TRBJ2-1; TRBD2 matches at 13 bases. Germline V gene data show CDR1 as SNHLY and CDR2 as FYNNEI. V shed 6 bases, J shed 11 bases, and the junction held 7 bases outside the gene matches. This CDR3 contains 14 residues. Written as DNA, the CDR3 is TGTGCCAGCAGGGGGACTAGCGGGATAACTAAGCAGTTCTTC. Translated: CASRGTSGITKQFF.

Ten or more counts support this clonotype. The V gene is TRBV20-1, the J gene TRBJ2-3, with D perhaps matching TRBD1 (6 bases). This CDR3 is built from 16 residues. V gave up 5 bases and J gave up 7 bases, with 25 bases separating them. Looked up from germline, CDR1 is DFQATT and CDR2 is SNEGSKA (reference sequence). This CDR3 reads CSAGGLSRKTTYTQYF. The CDR3 DNA reads as TGCAGTGCTGGGGGCCTCTCGCGGAAGACCACGTATACGCAGTATTTT.

This chain joins TRBV2 and TRBJ1-1; D is unresolved. This CDR3 comprises 10 residues. V gave up 3 bases and J gave up 10 bases, with 6 bases separating them. Germline values: CDR1 SNHLY, CDR2 FYNNEI. CDR3 nucleotide sequence: TGTGCCAGCAGTGAGGTTAGAGCTTTCTTT. This codes for CASSEVRAFF.

The table lists this clonotype with many counts. The genes are TRBV12-3 or TRBV12-4 and TRBJ2-3; D is ambiguous. CDR3 length: 12 residues. V shed 3 bases and J shed 6 bases, with 7 bases lying between them. CDR3 nucleotides: TGTGCCAGCAGTTTGGGCCGGGATACGCAGTATTTT. This encodes CASSLGRDTQYF.

This clonotype appeared a few times. This rearrangement joins TRBV5-1 to TRBJ1-1, with D tentatively TRBD1 (6 bases). The CDR3 consists of 16 residues. Germline V gene lookup returns CDR1 SGHRS and CDR2 YFSETQ. The V end was cut by 0 bases, the J end by 4 bases, with 16 bases between. CDR3 DNA sequence: TGCGCCAGCAGCTTGGCCGGGGGCGGGCAAGGCACTGAAGCTTTCTTT. It encodes CASSLAGGGQGTEAFF. The variable domain in full, with the rest retrieved from reference TRBV5-1 and TRBJ1-1, is KAGVTQTPRYLIKTRGQQVTLSCSPISGHRSVSWYQQTPGQGLQFLFEYFSETQRNKGNFPGRFSGRQFSNSRSEMNVSTLELGDSALYLCASSLAGGGQGTEAFFGQGTRLTVV.

This chain links TRBV12-3 or TRBV12-4 with TRBJ1-1; D call uncertain. The CDR3 contains 15 residues. The ends were cut back, 1 base at V and 7 bases at J, with 16 bases in the middle. Written as DNA, the CDR3 is TGTGCCAGCAGTTTAGGGCTGCCGAGCTCCAATGAAGCTTTCTTT. Protein product: CASSLGLPSSNEAFF.

This clonotype came up a few times. At one end the junction does not follow the germline gene, possibly because of a read error. The rearrangement uses TRBV5-6 and TRBJ2-1, with D possibly being TRBD1 (7 bases). The CDR3 contains 11 residues. Germline V gives CDR1 SGHDT, CDR2 YYEEEE. The CDR3 is CASSTQGDWIF. The CDR3 nucleotides are TGTGCCAGCAGCACGCAGGGGGACTGGATCTTC.

This clonotype was counted only a few times. For the CDR3, the DNA is TGCGCCAGCAGTTTCGTGGACAGCGGGAACACTGAAGCTTTCTTT. Protein product: CASSFVDSGNTEAFF. The genes are TRBV5-1 and TRBJ1-1; D is perhaps TRBD1 (6 bases). The germline CDR1 and CDR2 sequences are SGHRS and YFSETQ. The V end lost 5 bases, the J end lost 1 base, and 15 bases lay between the germline ends. This CDR3 spans 15 amino acids.

V usage is TRBV20-1 and J usage is TRBJ2-5; 8 positions agree with TRBD2. The germline gives CDR1 DFQATT, CDR2 SNEGSKA (reference sequence). The CDR3 is 13 residues long. V lost 3 bases, J lost 5 bases, and 5 bases stayed unmatched. DNA of the CDR3: TGCAGTGCTAGGATGGCTAGCGGGGAGACCCAGTACTTC. It encodes CSARMASGETQYF.

The chain couples TRBV20-1 to TRBJ2-2; D not resolved. The CDR3 contains 16 residues. CDR1 and CDR2 (germline): DFQATT, SNEGSKA (reference sequence). Trimming shortened V by 1 base and J by 3 bases, and 15 bases separated the two germline ends. Written as DNA, the CDR3 is TGCAGTGCTAGAGGCCGGACCCTTACCCACACCGGGGAGCTGTTTTTT. Translating it yields CSARGRTLTHTGELFF.

V gene TRBV7-9 combines with J gene TRBJ2-1; 10 nucleotides agree with TRBD2. CDR1 and CDR2 (germline): SEHNR, FQNEAQ (reference sequence). The CDR3 loop spans 15 amino acids. V gave up 2 bases and J gave up 10 bases; unmatched junction bases: 8. This chain's CDR3 is CASSLRLAGPSEQFF. In DNA, the CDR3 is TGTGCCAGCAGCTTAAGACTAGCGGGCCCCTCGGAGCAGTTCTTC. Using reference TRBV7-9 and TRBJ2-1 for the parts outside the CDR3, the full variable domain is DTGVSQNPRHKITKRGQNVTFRCDPISEHNRLYWYRQTLGQGPEFLTYFQNEAQLEKSRLLSDRFSAERPKGSFSTLEIQRTEQGDSAMYLCASSLRLAGPSEQFFGPGTRLTVL.